The 28 T cell receptor beta chains reported below all come from one sample, sequenced in a study of naive and memory T cell subsets (dated 2017 in TCRdb). A robust, sensitive protocol for the amplification, sequencing and analysis of TCRs was described in the study, in which 3' ligation of a UMI-containing oligonucleotide to TCR cDNA was used. Library prep was done by 5' RACE. The sample was run on an Illumina MiSeq. Four rounds of PCR, run with the SP2 primer together with nested alpha and beta constant region primers, were used to amplify the ligated cDNA. TCRdb reanalyzed the raw reads on its own, using fastp at Q25 for trimming and MiXCR for clone calling, and kept in-frame beta chains. Entries that share a CDR3 protein sequence are merged under the most common genes and DNA. Across this sample there are tens of thousands of distinct CDR3 sequences, with 5.5% to 8.5% seen only once. The ten most abundant clones make up 9% to 10% of the sample.

The source is a male donor in good health.

Many counts were recorded for this clonotype. The chain employs TRBV6-2 or TRBV6-3 and TRBJ2-7; TRBD1 might be the D (6 bases). V gave up 6 bases and J gave up 0 bases, with 18 bases separating them. The germline gives CDR1 MNHEY, CDR2 SVGEGT. The CDR3 contains 16 residues. The CDR3 here is CASRTPSGALSYEQYF. CDR3 in DNA: TGTGCCAGCAGGACACCTTCAGGGGCCCTCTCCTACGAGCAGTACTTC.

This clonotype was seen many times. DNA of the CDR3: TGTGCCAGCAGCTTAGAGGAGGACATGGAGACCCAGTACTTC. It specifies CASSLEEDMETQYF. This chain uses TRBV7-9 with TRBJ2-5; D might be TRBD1 or TRBD2, each matching 5 bases. Looked up from germline, CDR1 is SEHNR and CDR2 is FQNEAQ (reference sequence). The CDR3 runs to 14 residues. Trimming left V 1 base short and J 5 bases short, with 11 bases between.

This clonotype was counted ten times or more. The chain uses TRBV7-2 and TRBJ2-2, with D uncertain. The CDR3 totals 16 residues. Germline-derived CDR1 and CDR2 are SGHTA and FQGNSA. Trimming left V 4 bases short and J 1 base short, with 13 bases between. The CDR3 here is CASSSSPFGNTGELFF. The CDR3 nucleotides read TGTGCCAGCAGCTCGAGTCCCTTTGGGAACACCGGGGAGCTGTTTTTT.

This clonotype was counted a few times. This chain connects TRBV4-1 to TRBJ2-3, with D maybe TRBD1 (5 bases). This CDR3 region has 18 residues. CDR1 is MGHRA, CDR2 YSYEKL, per germline. The V and J ends lost 1 base and 3 bases respectively, with 20 bases between them. In nucleotides, the CDR3 is TGCGCCAGCAGCCAAGGGGCCCAGGTAGGGGTTTGGACAGATACGCAGTATTTT. Encoded protein: CASSQGAQVGVWTDTQYF.

The sample holds a few counts of this clonotype. The chain employs TRBV4-1 and TRBJ2-7, with 8 nucleotides matching TRBD2. V lost 0 bases to trimming and J lost 6 bases; unmatched junction nucleotides: 7. The germline V gene encodes CDR1 MGHRA and CDR2 YSYEKL. This CDR3 is built from 15 residues. The CDR3 sequence: CASSQEGGGLGEQYF. The CDR3 DNA reads as TGCGCCAGCAGCCAAGAGGGCGGGGGGTTAGGCGAGCAGTACTTC.

The rearrangement links TRBV6-5 to TRBJ2-7; 9 nucleotides agree with TRBD2. The CDR3 loop spans 15 amino acids. Germline-derived CDR1 and CDR2 are MNHEY and SVGAGI. With 6 bases clipped from V and 0 bases from J, the junction kept 6 bases outside the gene matches. This chain's CDR3 is CASRGSGGSSYEQYF. The CDR3 DNA follows: TGTGCCAGCAGGGGGAGCGGGGGGAGCTCCTACGAGCAGTACTTC.

This clonotype was observed a handful of times. V and J are TRBV12-3 or TRBV12-4 and TRBJ2-2, with D possibly being TRBD2 (6 bases). Trimming pared 6 bases from V and 1 base from J, leaving 15 bases between. The CDR3 extends over 16 amino acids. The CDR3 DNA sequence: TGTGCCAGCAGGGGGTCGCCGGGAGTGAACACCGGGGAGCTGTTTTTT. It is translated as CASRGSPGVNTGELFF.

This clonotype has a handful of counts. The chain carries TRBV10-2 and TRBJ1-1; a weak D match, TRBD1 (6 bases). Germline V CDR1 and CDR2: WSHSY, SAAADI. The CDR3 runs to 15 residues. V lost 10 bases and J 0 bases, leaving 18 bases between the germline ends. The CDR3 bases are TGCGCCACCGCGGGGAATACAGGGATGAACACTGAAGCTTTCTTT. Amino acids: CATAGNTGMNTEAFF.

The rearrangement links TRBV6-5 to TRBJ2-1, with 8 bases aligning to TRBD2. CDR1 MNHEY and CDR2 SVGAGI come from the germline V gene. The CDR3 runs to 16 residues. V shed 10 bases, J shed 2 bases, and the junction held 13 bases outside the gene matches. This chain's CDR3 is CATQRGGGATYNEQFF. CDR3 DNA: TGTGCCACTCAACGGGGGGGTGGGGCCACCTACAATGAGCAGTTCTTC.

This clonotype was seen ten or more times. This chain uses TRBV7-9 with TRBJ2-5; TRBD2 matches at 7 bases. CDR1 and CDR2 from the germline V gene are SEHNR and FQNEAQ (reference sequence). The CDR3 runs to 14 residues. With V trimmed by 1 base and J by 7 bases, 6 bases remained unmatched. The CDR3 DNA reads as TGTGCCAGCAGCTTAGAGACGCGGGAGAGGACCCAGTACTTC. As protein: CASSLETRERTQYF.

V gene TRBV5-4 combines with J gene TRBJ2-7; possibly TRBD2 for D (6 bases). Germline assignment: CDR1 SGHNT and CDR2 YYREEE (reference sequence). Deletions cut 4 bases from V and 6 bases from J, with 8 bases between. This CDR3 contains 11 residues. In DNA, the CDR3 is TGTGCCAGCAGCCTGGGGGGCGAGCAGTACTTC. This encodes CASSLGGEQYF.

This clonotype was observed at least ten times. The V and J genes are TRBV7-8 and TRBJ2-7, with D perhaps matching TRBD1 (6 bases). Germline lookup yields CDR1 SGHVS and CDR2 FQNEAQ. V lost 7 bases and J lost 0, with 10 bases in between. This CDR3 is built from 13 residues. Here the CDR3 DNA reads TGTGCCAGCACTAGAGGGGGCTCCTACGAGCAGTACTTC. Its protein is CASTRGGSYEQYF. The full variable domain, with the rest looked up from reference TRBV7-8 and TRBJ2-7, is GAGVSQSPRYKVAKRGQDVALRCDPISGHVSLFWYQQALGQGPEFLTYFQNEAQLDKSGLPSDRFFAERPEGSVSTLKIQRTQQEDSAVYLCASTRGGSYEQYFGPGTRLTVT.

The chain uses TRBV5-6 and TRBJ1-1; D remains ambiguous. The germline gives CDR1 SGHDT, CDR2 YYEEEE. The CDR3 has 13 amino acids. The V and J ends lost 9 bases and 4 bases respectively, with 16 bases between them. CDR3 loop: CATMAGFGTEAFF. CDR3 DNA sequence: TGTGCCACCATGGCGGGCTTCGGCACTGAAGCTTTCTTT.

This clonotype came up a few times. The chain uses TRBV4-1 and TRBJ1-1; D gene uncertain. Germline CDR1 reads MGHRA; CDR2 reads YSYEKL. This CDR3 contains 16 residues. Trimming stripped 5 bases from V and 1 base from J, with 17 bases between. The CDR3 loop reads CASSVHDSWPNTEAFF. The DNA of the CDR3 is TGCGCCAGCAGCGTACATGATTCGTGGCCGAACACTGAAGCTTTCTTT.

This clonotype has only a few counts. The CDR3 region has the DNA TGTGCCAGCAGCCATTCTGCCCCGACAGGGAAGAGGTACGAGCAGTACTTC. Amino acids: CASSHSAPTGKRYEQYF. The chain employs TRBV3-1 and TRBJ2-7, with TRBD1 identical over 7 bases. Unmatched junction bases numbered 15, after V lost 3 bases and J lost 4 bases. Germline values: CDR1 LGHDT, CDR2 YNNKEL (reference sequence). This CDR3 spans 17 amino acids.

Remarks on this clonotype: A read error may produce the germline difference seen at one junction end. The gene calls are TRBV19 and TRBJ2-5, with a tentative D call TRBD2 (6 bases). Germline values: CDR1 LNHDA, CDR2 SQIVND (reference sequence). The CDR3 is 16 amino acids. The CDR3, as DNA: TGTCCCAGTACGGGTGTAACGGGCGCCGGGAGTAGTCCCCAGTACTTC. This encodes CPSTGVTGAGSSPQYF.

J is TRBJ2-5 and V is TRBV29-1; 7 bases match TRBD2. The CDR3 has 12 amino acids. V was clipped by 1 base and J by 7 bases; unmatched bases: 3. Germline CDR1 reads SQVTM; CDR2 reads ANQGSEA. The CDR3 sequence: CSVEGTRGTQYF. The CDR3, as DNA: TGCAGCGTTGAAGGGACTAGAGGGACCCAGTACTTC.

The chain recombines TRBV6-2 or TRBV6-3 with TRBJ2-1; the match to TRBD2 covers 15 bases. Unmatched junction bases numbered 6, after V lost 2 bases and J lost 1 base. The length of the CDR3 is 19 residues. The germline V gene has CDR1 MNHEY and CDR2 SVGEGT. The CDR3 loop is CASSYVGLAGGPSYNEQFF. The CDR3 coding sequence is TGTGCCAGCAGTTACGTCGGACTAGCGGGAGGGCCTTCCTACAATGAGCAGTTCTTC.

This clonotype was seen more than once but under ten times. V usage is TRBV6-1 and J usage is TRBJ2-7; D tentatively fits TRBD1 or TRBD2 (5 bases each). CDR1 and CDR2 (germline): MNHNS, SASEGT. The V and J ends lost 1 base and 3 bases respectively, with 10 bases between them. This CDR3 spans 14 amino acids. The CDR3 loop is CASSEVGELYEQYF. The CDR3 nucleotides read TGTGCCAGCAGTGAAGTGGGGGAACTCTACGAGCAGTACTTC.

This clonotype was counted many times. V gene TRBV7-9 combines with J gene TRBJ2-7, with no clear D. The germline CDR1 and CDR2 sequences are SEHNR and FQNEAQ (reference sequence). The CDR3 is made up of 11 amino acids. Trimming removed 0 bases from V and 6 bases from J, with 3 bases in between. The CDR3 DNA follows: TGTGCCAGCAGCTTAGCGGTCGAGCAGTACTTC. Residues: CASSLAVEQYF.

The sample holds many counts of this clonotype. This chain joins TRBV29-1 and TRBJ2-4; TRBD1 is a possible D gene (5 bases). The CDR3 covers 12 residues. V was shortened by 4 bases and J by 10 bases, with 14 bases between the two germline ends. Germline CDR1 reads SQVTM; CDR2 reads ANQGSEA. CDR3 in DNA: TGCAGCGTTGTAGTTTGGGGCGAAATTCAGTACTTC. Translation: CSVVVWGEIQYF. Full variable domain (remainder filled in from reference TRBV29-1 and TRBJ2-4): SAVISQKPSRDICQRGTSLTIQCQVDSQVTMMFWYRQQPGQSLTLIATANQGSEATYESGFVIDKFPISRPNLTFSTLTVSNMSPEDSSIYLCSVVVWGEIQYFGAGTRLSVL.

This clonotype was counted ten times or more. V gene TRBV11-2 combines with J gene TRBJ2-7; 7 nucleotides line up with TRBD2. The germline V gene encodes CDR1 SGHAT and CDR2 FQNNGV. V gave up 4 bases and J gave up 4 bases; unmatched junction bases: 4. The CDR3 spans 13 residues. CDR3: CASSSRDYYEQYF. CDR3 coding DNA: TGTGCCAGCAGCTCCCGGGACTATTACGAGCAGTACTTC.

The V call is TRBV27, the J call TRBJ2-3; D call uncertain. Per the germline V gene, CDR1 is MNHEY and CDR2 is SMNVEV (reference sequence). With 3 bases removed from V and 3 bases from J, the gap between germline ends came to 10 bases. This CDR3 has 14 amino acids. CDR3 residues: CASSFSDGTDTQYF. Here the CDR3 DNA reads TGTGCCAGCAGTTTCTCGGACGGGACAGATACGCAGTATTTT.

This clonotype was found many times. The CDR3 loop reads CASSLVSATDTQYF. The CDR3, as DNA: TGCGCCAGCAGCTTGGTCTCCGCCACAGATACGCAGTATTTT. This chain connects TRBV5-1 to TRBJ2-3; no firm D call. Looked up from germline, CDR1 is SGHRS and CDR2 is YFSETQ. CDR3 size: 14 residues. Trimming removed 0 bases at V and 2 bases at J, with 7 bases between.

The chain links TRBV19 to TRBJ1-5, with unresolved D. From germline, CDR1 is LNHDA and CDR2 SQIVND (reference sequence). Deletions cut 7 bases from V and 7 bases from J, with 20 bases between. CDR3 length: 15 amino acids. CDR3 loop: CASTSTLGYMQPQHF. The CDR3 region has the DNA TGTGCCAGTACTTCAACCTTGGGCTACATGCAGCCCCAGCATTTT.

The chain links TRBV14 to TRBJ2-7; D is perhaps TRBD2 (6 bases). Germline V lookup: CDR1 SGHDN, CDR2 FVKESK. V was clipped by 4 bases and J by 0 bases, with 16 bases between them. The CDR3 covers 16 residues. The CDR3 region is CASSPGLPQTSYEQYF. The CDR3, as DNA: TGTGCCAGCAGCCCTGGACTACCACAGACCTCCTACGAGCAGTACTTC.

The V call is TRBV29-1, the J call TRBJ1-1; weak D call: TRBD1 (6 bases). Trimming cost V 4 bases and J 1 base, with 13 bases left between them. Germline V gives CDR1 SQVTM, CDR2 ANQGSEA. The CDR3 has 14 amino acids. CDR3 amino acids: CSVALMTGNTEAFF. The CDR3 region has the DNA TGCAGCGTTGCCCTCATGACAGGGAACACTGAAGCTTTCTTT.

This clonotype appeared many times. Here the CDR3 reads CASSQQGNEQYF. DNA for the CDR3: TGCGCCAGCAGCCAACAGGGGAACGAGCAGTACTTC. This chain joins TRBV4-1 and TRBJ2-7, with D maybe TRBD1 (6 bases). Germline V gene data show CDR1 as MGHRA and CDR2 as YSYEKL. V gave up 2 bases and J gave up 5 bases, with 7 bases separating them. CDR3 size: 12 residues.